The source of this T cell receptor (beta chain) is a study of T cells after somatic rescue of genetic block. The V gene lost 2 bases and the J gene lost 0 bases, with 8 bases spanning the gap. The germline V gene has CDR1 SGHTA and CDR2 FQGNSA. The CDR3 length is 15 residues. This clone was counted a single time. Method: immunoSEQ multiplex PCR; TCRdb's copy keeps in-frame clones and lacks some. The table has approximately 110,000 clones, about 90% seen once; the top ten hold 1.4% to 1.5%. The sequence was obtained from a woman under 30. Sequenced sample: peripheral blood mononuclear cells (PBMCs). This chain uses TRBV7-2 with TRBJ1-5; D gene ambiguous. In DNA, the CDR3 is TGTGCCAGCAGCTTATTCGGGTATAGCAATCAGCCCCAGCATTTT. Translated, it gives CASSLFGYSNQPQHF.